This T cell receptor (beta chain) was identified during a study of blood T cell repertoires in COVID-19. Study at large: Some COVID-19 samples were acute and others convalescent; all came from the United States, Italy and Spain. The cDNA or gDNA used as material had been derived from T cells, B-cell-depleted T cells, or PBMCs.

This clone was seen a handful of times. In the authors' workflow: Amplifying reference gene primers gave estimates of nucleated cell counts. TCRdb keeps only in-frame clones here, not all; method: immunoSEQ multiplex PCR. The D gene and trimming were derived from the DNA, and the V and J assignments and clone size from that table. The sample lists around 180,000 clones, more than 70% occurring once. Specimen: peripheral blood. The receptor's source is a woman in her thirties with acute or convalescent COVID-19.

This chain's CDR3 is CASSSTPSSRETQYF. The CDR3 DNA is TGTGCCAGCAGTTCAACGCCCAGTAGCCGGGAGACCCAGTACTTC. This chain links TRBV5-8 with TRBJ2-5; D is unclear. Germline CDR1 is SGHTS and CDR2 is YDEGEE. The CDR3 spans 15 residues. Trimming removed 5 bases from V and 5 bases from J, with 19 bases in between.